What follows is one T cell receptor beta chain and its context. Its specificity is not known. The CDR3 consists of 17 residues. Germline CDR1 is MNHEY and CDR2 is SMNVEV (reference sequence). The V end lost 5 bases, the J end lost 0 bases, and 14 bases lay between the germline ends. The entry originates in a study of metastatic and nonmetastatic thyroid tumors. Across the study: Where malignant and benign thyroid patients were concerned, repertoires were compared across blood and tumor or nodule tissue. Findings of the study overall: In both blood and tumor samples, TCR beta diversity was reported significantly higher for malignant than benign nodules.

No treatment of any kind had been given to any patient before thyroid surgery. TCRdb reprocessed the PCR reads via MiXCR. This table holds around 18,000 clones, roughly 36% found once. Material for sequencing was tumor tissue. This TCR was sampled from a female donor with papillary thyroid cancer or a benign thyroid nodule (not recorded which). Some clones in this sample may be carry-over from other donors' samples. This chain joins TRBV27 and TRBJ1-6; the D gene is possibly TRBD1 (5 bases). CDR3: CASSTHERGSYNSPLHF. The CDR3 DNA is TGTGCCAGCAGTACCCACGAGAGGGGCTCCTATAATTCACCCCTCCACTTT.